The 14 T cell receptor beta chains listed next were all sequenced from one sample in a study of blood T cell repertoires in COVID-19. Method: immunoSEQ multiplex PCR; TCRdb's copy keeps in-frame clones and lacks some. The sample contains roughly 460,000 clones, approximately 90% of which appear only once. Specimen: peripheral blood. The receptors were gathered from a man between 18 and 35 years old with COVID-19, enrolled during active disease.

This chain uses TRBV19 with TRBJ2-1, with TRBD1 matching over 9 bases. The V gene's germline CDR1 is LNHDA and CDR2 SQIVND (reference sequence). The CDR3 consists of 13 residues. The V and J ends lost 10 bases and 3 bases, in that order; junction bases with no gene match: 4. This CDR3 reads CATGTGNYNEQFF. The CDR3 DNA is TGTGCCACTGGGACAGGGAACTACAATGAGCAGTTCTTC. The variable domain in full, completed from reference TRBV19 and TRBJ2-1, reads DGGITQSPKYLFRKEGQNVTLSCEQNLNHDAMYWYRQDPGQGLRLIYYSQIVNDFQKGDIAEGYSVSREKKESFPLTVTSAQKNPTAFYLCATGTGNYNEQFFGPGTRLTVL.

The chain carries TRBV11-2 and TRBJ1-5; 9 bases are shared with TRBD1. Per the germline V gene, CDR1 is SGHAT and CDR2 is FQNNGV. J gave up 6 bases and V 3 bases, and 6 bases lay outside the gene matches. The CDR3 totals 15 residues. The CDR3 DNA reads TGTGCCAGCAGCTTTGGGACAGGGTCAGGTCAGCCCCAGCATTTT. Protein product: CASSFGTGSGQPQHF.

The chain links TRBV25-1 to TRBJ1-2; TRBD1 aligns across 9 bases. This CDR3 has 12 amino acids. The V segment lost 7 bases and the J segment 7 bases; nucleotides outside the gene matches: 4. Germline CDR1 reads MGHDK; CDR2 reads SYGVNS. The CDR3 bases are TGTGCCAGCACTCGACAGGGGGGTGGCTACACCTTC. As protein: CASTRQGGGYTF.

V and J are TRBV5-4 and TRBJ2-7; the match to TRBD1 covers 8 bases. Germline lookup yields CDR1 SGHNT and CDR2 YYREEE (reference sequence). The length of the CDR3 is 15 residues. V trimming: 3 bases; J trimming: 5 bases; junction bases outside the gene matches: 10. The CDR3 nucleotides read TGTGCCAGCAGCTCCGGACAGGGTGAAATTGACGAGCAGTACTTC. Translated, it gives CASSSGQGEIDEQYF.

The V and J genes are TRBV7-9 and TRBJ1-4; 7 bases map to TRBD1. The CDR3 contains 17 residues. Germline V gene lookup returns CDR1 SEHNR and CDR2 FQNEAQ (reference sequence). V was pared by 5 bases and J by 5 bases, with 14 bases of the junction left unmatched. CDR3: CASSGSKPGQRNEKLFF. The CDR3 DNA is TGTGCCAGCAGCGGATCGAAGCCGGGACAGCGGAATGAAAAACTGTTTTTT.

The chain couples TRBV12-3 or TRBV12-4 to TRBJ1-6; the D gene is possibly TRBD1 (5 bases). The ends were cut back, 3 bases at V and 9 bases at J, with 9 bases in the middle. The CDR3 contains 13 residues. The CDR3 DNA reads TGTGCCAGCAGTTTCAGAACAGGTTCACCCCTCCACTTT. It yields the protein CASSFRTGSPLHF.

The chain has TRBV2 and TRBJ2-1, with 14 bases matching TRBD2. The germline gives CDR1 SNHLY, CDR2 FYNNEI. The CDR3 is made up of 16 amino acids. V lost 3 bases, J lost 8 bases, and 6 bases stayed unmatched. CDR3 nucleotide sequence: TGTGCCAGCAGTGATATCGGGACTAGCGGGAGAGATGAGCAGTTCTTC. As protein: CASSDIGTSGRDEQFF.

The J gene is TRBJ2-3, the V gene TRBV13; 9 bases are a match to TRBD1. V lost 5 bases to trimming and J lost 6 bases; unmatched junction nucleotides: 9. The CDR3 is 15 residues long. Germline assignment: CDR1 PRHDT and CDR2 FYEKMQ (reference sequence). The CDR3: CASSPSDRGTDTQYF. In nucleotides, the CDR3 is TGTGCCAGCAGCCCCTCGGACAGGGGTACCGATACGCAGTATTTT.

V usage is TRBV29-1 and J usage is TRBJ1-1, with a weak D call TRBD1 (5 bases). Per germline, CDR1 SQVTM and CDR2 ANQGSEA. The germline V and J ends were trimmed by 5 bases and 5 bases, with 15 bases remaining between them. CDR3 length: 13 amino acids. For the CDR3, the DNA is TGCAGCGTTTGCACCAGGGAAGGGACTGAAGCTTTCTTT. Encoded protein: CSVCTREGTEAFF.

CDR3 in DNA: TGTGCCAGCAGTTCCCAGGGGGTAGGACAGCCCCAGCATTTT. Amino acid sequence: CASSSQGVGQPQHF. V and J are TRBV3-1 (or the pseudogene TRBV3-2) and TRBJ1-5; the match to TRBD1 covers 7 bases. V lost 6 bases to trimming and J lost 7 bases; unmatched junction nucleotides: 9. There are 14 residues in the CDR3. Germline CDR1 and CDR2: LGHDT and YNNKEL (reference sequence).

This chain uses TRBV19 with TRBJ2-7, with D perhaps matching TRBD1 (5 bases). This CDR3 has 15 amino acids. Per germline, CDR1 LNHDA and CDR2 SQIVND (reference sequence). The ends were cut back, 0 bases at V and 4 bases at J, with 13 bases in the middle. CDR3 in amino acids: CASSIDMDIWYEQYF. The CDR3 DNA is TGTGCCAGTAGTATAGATATGGACATATGGTACGAGCAGTACTTC. The full variable domain, rest sourced from reference TRBV19 and TRBJ2-7, is DGGITQSPKYLFRKEGQNVTLSCEQNLNHDAMYWYRQDPGQGLRLIYYSQIVNDFQKGDIAEGYSVSREKKESFPLTVTSAQKNPTAFYLCASSIDMDIWYEQYFGPGTRLTVT.

The chain links TRBV10-3 to TRBJ1-1, with D possibly matching TRBD1 (6 bases). Germline CDR1 reads ENHRY; CDR2 reads SYGVKD. This CDR3 region has 14 residues. V was trimmed by 7 bases and J by 1 base, leaving 13 bases between them. The CDR3 loop reads CAIKRDRQNTEAFF. In DNA form, the CDR3 reads TGTGCCATCAAACGAGACAGGCAGAACACTGAAGCTTTCTTT.

V and J are TRBV27 and TRBJ2-1, with 9 bases identical to TRBD2. Looked up from germline, CDR1 is MNHEY and CDR2 is SMNVEV (reference sequence). V was clipped by 4 bases and J by 10 bases; unmatched bases: 2. The CDR3 has 12 residues. The CDR3 sequence is CASSSSGVEQFF. DNA of the CDR3: TGTGCCAGCAGTTCTAGCGGGGTCGAGCAGTTCTTC.

The chain combines TRBV3-1 (or the pseudogene TRBV3-2) with TRBJ2-7, with unresolved D. In germline, CDR1 is LGHDT, CDR2 YNNKEL (reference sequence). The CDR3 totals 11 residues. The V end lost 1 base, the J end lost 5 bases, and 3 bases lay between the germline ends. Here the CDR3 reads CASSQVNEQYF. For the CDR3, the DNA is TGTGCCAGCAGCCAAGTTAACGAGCAGTACTTC.